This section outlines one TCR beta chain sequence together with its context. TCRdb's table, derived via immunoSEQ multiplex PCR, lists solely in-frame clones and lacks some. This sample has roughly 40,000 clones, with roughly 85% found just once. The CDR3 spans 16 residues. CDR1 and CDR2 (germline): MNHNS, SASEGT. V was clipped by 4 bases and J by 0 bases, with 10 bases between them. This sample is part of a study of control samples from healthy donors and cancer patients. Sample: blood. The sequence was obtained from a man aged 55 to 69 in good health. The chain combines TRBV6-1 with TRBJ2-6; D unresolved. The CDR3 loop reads CASSAMMYSGANVLTF. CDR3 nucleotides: TGTGCCAGCAGTGCCATGATGTACTCTGGGGCCAACGTCCTGACTTTC.